These 2 T cell receptor beta chains came from one sample sequenced in a study of radiation and T cells in renal cell carcinoma. Time point given: baseline pretreatment blood. The treatment is: 15 Gy SBRT to primary tumor, nephrectomy 4 weeks later. Produced via immunoSEQ multiplex PCR; TCRdb's table is partial and in-frame only. The sample has 95,000 or so clones, 86% seen once. Material: blood, obtained from a patient whose treatment included radiotherapy and nephrectomy. The receptors originated from a man aged 45-60 years with renal cell carcinoma.

The chain joins TRBV27 to TRBJ2-1, with 9 bases matching TRBD2. V shed 5 bases and J 3 bases; nucleotides not matched to a gene: 5. Per the germline V gene, CDR1 is MNHEY and CDR2 is SMNVEV (reference sequence). The CDR3 is 15 amino acids. The CDR3 nucleotides read TGTGCCAGCAGTGCCGGGACTAGCTTCTACAATGAGCAGTTCTTC. It yields the protein CASSAGTSFYNEQFF.

J is TRBJ2-1 and V is TRBV6-5; no definite D call. Per germline, CDR1 MNHEY and CDR2 SVGAGI. The CDR3 sequence is 15 residues long. V lost 0 bases and J lost 2, with 8 bases in between. CDR3 DNA sequence: TGTGCCAGCAGTTACTCATTGGGTACCTACAATGAGCAGTTCTTC. Protein product: CASSYSLGTYNEQFF.